The clone carrying this TCR beta chain turned up a few times. The sample originates from a study of T cell repertoires in cytomegalovirus infection. MiXCR, applied by TCRdb to the reads, yields one record per CDR3 protein. The sample contains about 190,000 distinct CDR3 sequences, about 28% of which appear only once. The sequenced sample was PBMCs. This clonotype originated in a human donor in good health (CMV status not recorded). Some clones in this sample may be carry-over from other donors' samples.

CDR3 sequence: CASSSAPRGASYNEQFF. CDR3 bases: TGTGCCAGCAGCTCAGCGCCCCGGGGGGCATCCTACAATGAGCAGTTCTTC. The gene calls are TRBV7-3 and TRBJ2-1; D is perhaps TRBD2 (7 bases). Germline CDR1 reads SGHTA; CDR2 reads FQGTGA. V was trimmed by 4 bases and J by 1 base, leaving 17 bases between them. This CDR3 contains 17 residues.